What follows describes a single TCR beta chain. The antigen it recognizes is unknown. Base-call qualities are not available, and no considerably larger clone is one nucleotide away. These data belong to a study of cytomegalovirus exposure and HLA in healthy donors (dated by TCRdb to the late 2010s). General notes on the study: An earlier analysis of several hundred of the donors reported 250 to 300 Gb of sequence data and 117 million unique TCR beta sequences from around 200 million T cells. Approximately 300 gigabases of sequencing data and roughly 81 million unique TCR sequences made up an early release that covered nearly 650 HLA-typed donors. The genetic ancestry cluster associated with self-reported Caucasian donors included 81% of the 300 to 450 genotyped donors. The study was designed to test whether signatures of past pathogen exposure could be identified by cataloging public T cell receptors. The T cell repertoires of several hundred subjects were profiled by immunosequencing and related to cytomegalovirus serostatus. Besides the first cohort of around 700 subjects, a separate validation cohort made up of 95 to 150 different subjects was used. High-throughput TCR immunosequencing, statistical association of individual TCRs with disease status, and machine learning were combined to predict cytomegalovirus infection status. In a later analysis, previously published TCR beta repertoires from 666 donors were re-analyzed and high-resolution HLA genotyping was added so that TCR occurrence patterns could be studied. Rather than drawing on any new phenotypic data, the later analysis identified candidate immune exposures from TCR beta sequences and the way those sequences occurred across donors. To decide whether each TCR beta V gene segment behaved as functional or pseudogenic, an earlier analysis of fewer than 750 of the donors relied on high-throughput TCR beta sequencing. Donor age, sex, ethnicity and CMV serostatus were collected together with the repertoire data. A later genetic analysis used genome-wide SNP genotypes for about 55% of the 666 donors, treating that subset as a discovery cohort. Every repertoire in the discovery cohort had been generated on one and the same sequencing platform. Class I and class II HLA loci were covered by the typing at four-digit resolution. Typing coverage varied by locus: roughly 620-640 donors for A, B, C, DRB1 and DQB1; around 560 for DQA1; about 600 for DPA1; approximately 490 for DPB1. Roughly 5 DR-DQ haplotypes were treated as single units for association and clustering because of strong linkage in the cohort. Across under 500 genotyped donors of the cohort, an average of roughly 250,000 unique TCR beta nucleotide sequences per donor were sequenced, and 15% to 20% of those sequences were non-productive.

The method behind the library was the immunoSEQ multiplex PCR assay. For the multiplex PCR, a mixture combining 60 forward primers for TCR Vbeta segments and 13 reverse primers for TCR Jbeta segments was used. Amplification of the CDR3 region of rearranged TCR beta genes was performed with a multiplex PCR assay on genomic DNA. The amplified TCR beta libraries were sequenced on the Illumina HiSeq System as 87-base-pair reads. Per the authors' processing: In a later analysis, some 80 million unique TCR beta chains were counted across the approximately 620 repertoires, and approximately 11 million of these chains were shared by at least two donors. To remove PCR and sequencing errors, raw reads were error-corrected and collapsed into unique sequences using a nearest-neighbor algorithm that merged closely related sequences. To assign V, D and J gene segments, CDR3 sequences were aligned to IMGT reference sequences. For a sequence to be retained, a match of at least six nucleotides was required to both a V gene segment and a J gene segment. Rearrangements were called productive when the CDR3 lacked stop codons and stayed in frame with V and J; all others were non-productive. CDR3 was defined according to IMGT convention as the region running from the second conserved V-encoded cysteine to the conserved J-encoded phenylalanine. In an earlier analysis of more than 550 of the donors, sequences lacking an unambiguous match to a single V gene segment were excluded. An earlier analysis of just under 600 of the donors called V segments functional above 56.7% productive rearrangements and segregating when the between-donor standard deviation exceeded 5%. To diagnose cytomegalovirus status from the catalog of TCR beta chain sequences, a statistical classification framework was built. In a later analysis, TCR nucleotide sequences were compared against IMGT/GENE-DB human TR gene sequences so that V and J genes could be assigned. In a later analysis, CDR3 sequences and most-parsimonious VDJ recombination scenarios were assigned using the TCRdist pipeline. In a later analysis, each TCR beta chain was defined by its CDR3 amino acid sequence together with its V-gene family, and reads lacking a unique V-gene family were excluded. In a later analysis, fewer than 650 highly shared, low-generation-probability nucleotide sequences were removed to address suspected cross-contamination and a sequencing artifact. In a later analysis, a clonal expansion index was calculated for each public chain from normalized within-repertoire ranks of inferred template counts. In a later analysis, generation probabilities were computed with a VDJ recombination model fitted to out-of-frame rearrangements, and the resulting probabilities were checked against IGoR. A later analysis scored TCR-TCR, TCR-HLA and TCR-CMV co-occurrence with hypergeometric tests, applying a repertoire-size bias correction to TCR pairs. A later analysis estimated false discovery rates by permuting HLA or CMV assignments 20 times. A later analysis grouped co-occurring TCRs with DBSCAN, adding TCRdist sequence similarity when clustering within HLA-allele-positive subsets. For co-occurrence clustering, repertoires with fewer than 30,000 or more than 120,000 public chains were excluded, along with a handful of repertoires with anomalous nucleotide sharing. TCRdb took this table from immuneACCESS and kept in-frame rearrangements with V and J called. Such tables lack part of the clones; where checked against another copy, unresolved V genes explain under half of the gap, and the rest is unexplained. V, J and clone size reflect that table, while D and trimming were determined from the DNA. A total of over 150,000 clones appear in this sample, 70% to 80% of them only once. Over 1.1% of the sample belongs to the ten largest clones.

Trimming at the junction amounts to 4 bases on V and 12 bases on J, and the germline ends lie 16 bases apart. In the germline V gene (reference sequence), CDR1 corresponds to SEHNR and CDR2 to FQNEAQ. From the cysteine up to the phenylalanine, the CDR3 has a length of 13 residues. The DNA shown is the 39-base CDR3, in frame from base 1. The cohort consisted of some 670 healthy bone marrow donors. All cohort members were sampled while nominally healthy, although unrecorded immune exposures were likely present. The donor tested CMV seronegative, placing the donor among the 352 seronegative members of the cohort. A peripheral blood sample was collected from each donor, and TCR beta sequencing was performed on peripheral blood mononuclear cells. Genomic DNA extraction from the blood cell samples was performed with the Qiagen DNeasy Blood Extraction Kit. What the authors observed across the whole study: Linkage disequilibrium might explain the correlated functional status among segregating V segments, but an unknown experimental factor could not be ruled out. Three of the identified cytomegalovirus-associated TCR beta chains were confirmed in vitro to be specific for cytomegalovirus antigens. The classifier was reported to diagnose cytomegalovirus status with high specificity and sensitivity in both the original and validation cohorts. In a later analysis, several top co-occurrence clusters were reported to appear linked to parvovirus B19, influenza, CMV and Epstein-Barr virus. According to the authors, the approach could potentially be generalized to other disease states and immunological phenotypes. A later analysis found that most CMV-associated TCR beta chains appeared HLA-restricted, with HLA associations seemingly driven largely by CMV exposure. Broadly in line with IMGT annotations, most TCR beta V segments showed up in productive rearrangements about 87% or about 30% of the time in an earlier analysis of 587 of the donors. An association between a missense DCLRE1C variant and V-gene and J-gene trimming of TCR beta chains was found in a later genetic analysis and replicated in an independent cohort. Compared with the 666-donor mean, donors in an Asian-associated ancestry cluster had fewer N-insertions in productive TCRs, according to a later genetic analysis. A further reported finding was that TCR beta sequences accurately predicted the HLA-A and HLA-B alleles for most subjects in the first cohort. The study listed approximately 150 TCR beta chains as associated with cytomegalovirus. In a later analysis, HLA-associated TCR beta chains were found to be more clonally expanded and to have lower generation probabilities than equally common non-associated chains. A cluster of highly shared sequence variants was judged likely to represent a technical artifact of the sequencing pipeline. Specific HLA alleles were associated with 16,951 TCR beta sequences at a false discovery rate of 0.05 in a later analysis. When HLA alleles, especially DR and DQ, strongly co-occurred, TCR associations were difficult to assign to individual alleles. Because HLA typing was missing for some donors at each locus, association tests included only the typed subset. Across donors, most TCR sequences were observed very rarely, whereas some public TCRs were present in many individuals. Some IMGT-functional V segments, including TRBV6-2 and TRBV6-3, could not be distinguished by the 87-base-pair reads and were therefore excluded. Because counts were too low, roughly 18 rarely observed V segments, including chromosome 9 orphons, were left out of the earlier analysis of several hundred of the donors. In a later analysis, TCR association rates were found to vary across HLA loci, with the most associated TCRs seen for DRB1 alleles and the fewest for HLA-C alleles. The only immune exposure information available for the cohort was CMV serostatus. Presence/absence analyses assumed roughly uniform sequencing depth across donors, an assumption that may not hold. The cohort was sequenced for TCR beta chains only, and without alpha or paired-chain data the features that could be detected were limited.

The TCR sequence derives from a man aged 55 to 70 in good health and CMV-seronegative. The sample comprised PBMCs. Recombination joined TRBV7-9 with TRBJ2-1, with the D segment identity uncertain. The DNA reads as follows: TGTGCCAGCAGCTCGGATCTCGAACCGGGGCAGTTCTTC. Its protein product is CASSSDLEPGQFF.